This T cell receptor (beta chain) was sequenced in a study of shared clonotypes between healthy human individuals. Study-wide results and caveats: Larger estimated richness was generally seen in naive subsets than in memory subsets.

Everyone who donated was a Caucasian adult who lived in Nashville, Tennessee. V dropped 4 bases and J dropped 0 bases, with 10 bases sitting between them. This CDR3 is built from 14 residues. In germline, CDR1 is SGHRS, CDR2 YFSETQ. With regard to this clone: The antigen is unknown.

Sequencing used immunoSEQ multiplex PCR; TCRdb keeps in-frame clones, though not all of them. Among millions of clones listed, roughly 92% were seen once. Specimen: naive CD4+ T cells sorted from blood. The subset denotes: CD45RA+ positively selected. The source of this sequence is a man aged 18 to 30 in good health. The gene calls are TRBV5-1 and TRBJ2-5; D call uncertain. DNA of the CDR3: TGCGCCAGCAGCCCCAGGACGGACCAAGAGACCCAGTACTTC. Its protein is CASSPRTDQETQYF.